A single sample gave rise to the 12 T cell receptor beta chains below, sequenced in a study of shared clonotypes between healthy human individuals. Libraries were prepared by immunoSEQ multiplex PCR; TCRdb keeps only in-frame clonotypes and omits some of them. The sample lists about 610,000 clones; 95% to 98% were seen once. Sequencing input: naive CD4+ T cells sorted from blood. Subset reported: CD45RA+ positively selected. These receptors all stem from a woman aged 30 to 39 in good health.

This clone has only one observation. The rearrangement uses TRBV27 and TRBJ2-5; a possible D gene is TRBD1 (6 bases). CDR3 length: 12 residues. V lost 6 bases to trimming and J lost 5 bases, with 10 bases between them. Germline assignment: CDR1 MNHEY and CDR2 SMNVEV (reference sequence). The chain's CDR3 is CASSRRGETQYF. DNA for the CDR3: TGTGCCAGCAGCCGTAGGGGGGAGACCCAGTACTTC.

The chain couples TRBV5-6 to TRBJ2-3; D is possibly TRBD2 (6 bases). Germline-derived CDR1 and CDR2 are SGHDT and YYEEEE. The CDR3 has 14 residues. Trimming pared 9 bases from V and 2 bases from J, leaving 16 bases between. This chain's CDR3 is CATWAAGSTDTQYF. The CDR3 region has the DNA TGTGCCACCTGGGCGGCGGGATCCACAGATACGCAGTATTTT.

CDR3 residues: CASSDGQGSQPQHF. CDR3 DNA sequence: TGTGCCAGCAGTGATGGACAGGGCTCACAGCCCCAGCATTTT. This chain uses TRBV28 with TRBJ1-5, with 8 bases fitting TRBD1. Germline CDR1 is MDHEN and CDR2 is SYDVKM. V dropped 5 bases and J dropped 7; count of bases not matched to a gene: 7. The CDR3 totals 14 residues.

This clone was seen only once. This sequence joins TRBV30 and TRBJ1-3, with a possible D match to TRBD1 (6 bases). V shed 7 bases and J shed 7 bases, with 20 bases lying between them. Germline CDR1 and CDR2: GTSNPN and SVGIG (reference sequence). This CDR3 comprises 14 residues. The CDR3 bases are TGTGCCTCAATTCGCGGGGGCTTGAGTAACACCATATATTTT. Translation: CASIRGGLSNTIYF.

This clone appeared a single time. The V and J genes are TRBV5-1 and TRBJ2-7; D may be TRBD1 (5 bases). V was clipped by 1 base and J by 3 bases, with 8 bases between them. The CDR3 is 13 residues long. CDR1 is SGHRS and CDR2 is YFSETQ in the germline V gene. CDR3 coding DNA: TGCGCCAGCAGCTTGAGGGGCATCTACGAGCAGTACTTC. The encoded protein is CASSLRGIYEQYF.

The J gene is TRBJ1-3, the V gene TRBV5-5; D is unresolved. Trimming took 2 bases from V and 3 from J, leaving 12 bases between them. Germline-derived CDR1 and CDR2 are SGHKS and YYEKEE (reference sequence). The CDR3 runs to 15 residues. The CDR3 DNA is TGTGCCAGCAGCTTTTCAATTAAAGGTGGAAACACCATATATTTT. Translation gives CASSFSIKGGNTIYF.

This chain joins TRBV7-9 and TRBJ2-2; 8 bases map to TRBD1. Trimming cost V 5 bases and J 1 base; bases outside gene matches: 6. In germline, CDR1 is SEHNR, CDR2 FQNEAQ (reference sequence). The length of the CDR3 is 16 residues. The CDR3, as DNA: TGTGCCAGCAGCCGTCCGGGACAGGTGAACACCGGGGAGCTGTTTTTT. Translation gives CASSRPGQVNTGELFF.

The J gene is TRBJ2-5, the V gene TRBV19; TRBD2 matches at 8 bases. The DNA end is more similar to TRBJ2-7, so the J call may be wrong. Germline lookup yields CDR1 LNHDA and CDR2 SQIVND (reference sequence). CDR3 length: 16 residues. The chain's CDR3 is CASSRGAGVSSYEQYF. CDR3 in DNA: TGTGCCAGTAGTAGGGGAGCGGGAGTTAGTTCCTACGAGCAGTACTTC.

The V and J genes are TRBV29-1 and TRBJ1-1; D ambiguous. V lost 4 bases, J lost 0 bases, and 6 bases lay in between. The germline gives CDR1 SQVTM, CDR2 ANQGSEA. This CDR3 is built from 12 residues. CDR3 protein: CSVARMNTEAFF. The CDR3 DNA follows: TGCAGCGTTGCACGGATGAACACTGAAGCTTTCTTT.

V and J are TRBV4-1 and TRBJ1-3, with a possible D match to TRBD1 (6 bases). The CDR3 consists of 19 residues. V lost 3 bases and J 2 bases, leaving 23 bases between the germline ends. In germline, CDR1 is MGHRA, CDR2 YSYEKL. The CDR3 spells CASSQRREGGYLPGNTIYF. Here the CDR3 DNA reads TGCGCCAGCAGCCAGCGACGGGAGGGGGGTTACCTCCCTGGAAACACCATATATTTT.

The genes are TRBV13 and TRBJ2-7; 7 bases align to TRBD2. Germline lookup yields CDR1 PRHDT and CDR2 FYEKMQ (reference sequence). The CDR3 has 13 residues. J gave up 3 bases and V 8 bases, and 7 bases lay outside the gene matches. CDR3: CASGVREVYEQYF. For the CDR3, the DNA is TGTGCCAGCGGGGTTCGGGAGGTCTACGAGCAGTACTTC.

The chain carries TRBV28 and TRBJ2-7; unclear D gene. The CDR3 runs 12 residues. Trimming removed 5 bases from V and 3 bases from J, with 8 bases in between. In germline, CDR1 is MDHEN, CDR2 SYDVKM. The CDR3 sequence is CASSPFRYEQYF. CDR3 coding DNA: TGTGCCAGCAGTCCATTTCGCTACGAGCAGTACTTC.